Sequencing of this T cell receptor (beta chain) was carried out in a study of technical replicates of blood from a few donors. Clones were read by immunoSEQ multiplex PCR, and TCRdb kept only the in-frame ones, dropping some. The sample lists 50,000 or so clones, roughly 92% occurring once. Germline trimming cut 6 bases from V and 4 bases from J; bases unmatched to any gene: 4. The CDR3 has 15 residues. The germline V gene encodes CDR1 MNHNY and CDR2 SVGAGI (reference sequence). The source material was PBMCs. J is TRBJ2-2 and V is TRBV6-6, with 11 nucleotides matching TRBD1. The source is a human donor in good health. Some clones in this sample may be carry-over from other donors' samples. For the CDR3, the DNA is TGTGCCAGCAGGGGACAGGGGGAGGCCACCGGGGAGCTGTTTTTT. This encodes CASRGQGEATGELFF.